The sequence of this T cell receptor beta chain was determined in a study of Ad26.COV2.S vaccination and SARS-CoV-2 variants. TCRdb keeps only in-frame clones here, not all; method: immunoSEQ multiplex PCR. The sample lists 300,000 to 350,000 clones; 70% to 90% were seen once. Germline V gene lookup returns CDR1 SGHRS and CDR2 YFSETQ. V lost 4 bases to trimming and J lost 2 bases; unmatched junction nucleotides: 4. The CDR3 sequence is 15 residues long. The treatment: some 19 received Ad26.COV2.S at low or high dose, single or two shots; 5 received placebo; per-sample allocation not given. Sampling occurred on day 63 after the first vaccine or placebo injection.

This TCR came from a person aged 18-60 years who received the Ad26.COV2.S COVID-19 vaccine or a placebo. The input for sequencing was peripheral blood, taken in a trial of Ad26.COV2.S vaccine versus placebo. The J gene is TRBJ2-5, the V gene TRBV5-1; 11 positions match TRBD2. As DNA, the CDR3 is TGCGCCAGCAGCCCGCGGACTAGCGGGCAAGAGACCCAGTACTTC. Residues: CASSPRTSGQETQYF.